Presented here are 8 T cell receptor beta chains from one specimen sequenced in a study of cytomegalovirus exposure and HLA in healthy donors. Researchers ran the PCR with 60 Vbeta and 13 Jbeta primers. Clones were sequenced by immunoSEQ multiplex PCR, and TCRdb holds only the in-frame ones, with some missing. In the table there are around 120,000 clones, more than 80% of which are singletons. The sequenced material came from PBMCs. Receptor source: a man aged 25 to 45 in good health and CMV-seronegative.

V gene TRBV7-3 combines with J gene TRBJ2-7; TRBD1 is a possible D gene (6 bases). Trimming cost V 5 bases and J 0 bases, with 23 bases left between them. The V gene's germline CDR1 is SGHTA and CDR2 FQGTGA. The CDR3 sequence is 18 residues long. Written as DNA, the CDR3 is TGTGCCAGCAGCCTAGGGGGACATGTCAAGACGAGCTCCTACGAGCAGTACTTC. As protein: CASSLGGHVKTSSYEQYF.

The genes are TRBV5-6 and TRBJ2-5; TRBD2 is a possible D gene (5 bases). Germline CDR1 SGHDT, CDR2 YYEEEE. The CDR3 is 16 residues long. The V and J ends lost 4 bases and 0 bases respectively, with 16 bases between them. The CDR3 region is CASSRPMEEYQETQYF. The CDR3 DNA reads as TGTGCCAGCAGCCGACCTATGGAGGAGTACCAAGAGACCCAGTACTTC.

The CDR3 DNA reads TGTGCCAGCAGGTACCGGACTAGCGGCTCTGGACAGTTCTTC. Its protein is CASRYRTSGSGQFF. The chain couples TRBV5-8 to TRBJ2-1; 10 nucleotides match TRBD2. The CDR3 runs 14 residues. Germline trimming cut 5 bases from V and 13 bases from J; bases unmatched to any gene: 12. The V gene's germline CDR1 is SGHTS and CDR2 YDEGEE.

V gene TRBV4-1 combines with J gene TRBJ1-5, with D perhaps TRBD1 (6 bases). Trimming shortened V by 4 bases and J by 7 bases, and 14 bases separated the two germline ends. The CDR3 extends over 14 amino acids. CDR1 is MGHRA and CDR2 is YSYEKL in the germline V gene. As DNA, the CDR3 is TGCGCCAGCAGCCGGAACAGGGCAGGGCAGCCCCAGCATTTT. Residues: CASSRNRAGQPQHF.

The chain joins TRBV19 to TRBJ2-3, with TRBD2 as a possible D gene (5 bases). Looked up from germline, CDR1 is LNHDA and CDR2 is SQIVND (reference sequence). The CDR3 is 15 amino acids. Trimming left V 5 bases short and J 0 bases short, with 12 bases between. CDR3 region: CASSETILSTDTQYF. As DNA, the CDR3 is TGTGCCAGTAGTGAGACTATCCTTAGCACAGATACGCAGTATTTT.

The chain is built from TRBV29-1 and TRBJ2-3; D perhaps matches TRBD2 (6 bases). Trimming took off 4 bases at V and 0 bases at J, with 11 bases between the two ends. The CDR3 extends over 14 amino acids. From germline, CDR1 is SQVTM and CDR2 ANQGSEA. The CDR3 spells CSVVYGTSTDTQYF. CDR3 DNA sequence: TGCAGCGTTGTGTACGGGACTAGCACAGATACGCAGTATTTT.

J is TRBJ2-1 and V is TRBV5-1; 13 bases fit TRBD2. The junction had 4 bases not matched to a gene; V was cut back by 5 bases and J by 8 bases. The germline gives CDR1 SGHRS, CDR2 YFSETQ. The CDR3 is 14 residues long. The CDR3 bases are TGCGCCAGCAGATCCGGACTAGCGGGAGATGAGCAGTTCTTC. Translation gives CASRSGLAGDEQFF.

The chain combines TRBV5-6 with TRBJ1-1; D is undetermined. The length of the CDR3 is 13 residues. Trimming removed 7 bases at V and 3 bases at J, with 13 bases between. The germline V gene encodes CDR1 SGHDT and CDR2 YYEEEE. CDR3 DNA: TGTGCCAGCGGTCGGCTGAGGGACACTGAAGCTTTCTTT. This codes for CASGRLRDTEAFF.